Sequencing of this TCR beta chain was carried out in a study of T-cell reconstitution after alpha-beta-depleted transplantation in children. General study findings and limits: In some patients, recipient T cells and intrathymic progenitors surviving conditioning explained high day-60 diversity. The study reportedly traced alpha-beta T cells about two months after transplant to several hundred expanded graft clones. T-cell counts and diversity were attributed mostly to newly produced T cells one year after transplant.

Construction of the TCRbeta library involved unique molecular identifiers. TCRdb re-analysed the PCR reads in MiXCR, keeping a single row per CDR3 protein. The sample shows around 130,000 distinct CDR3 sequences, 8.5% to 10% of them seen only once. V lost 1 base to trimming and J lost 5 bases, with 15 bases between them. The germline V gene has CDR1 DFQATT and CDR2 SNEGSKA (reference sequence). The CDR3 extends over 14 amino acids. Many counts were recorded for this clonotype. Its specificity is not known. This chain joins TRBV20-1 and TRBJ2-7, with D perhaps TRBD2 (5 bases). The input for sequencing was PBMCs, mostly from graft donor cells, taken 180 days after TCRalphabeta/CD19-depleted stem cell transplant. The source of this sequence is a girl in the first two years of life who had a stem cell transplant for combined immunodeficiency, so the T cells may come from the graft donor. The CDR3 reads CSARGRTPKDEQYF. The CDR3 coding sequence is TGCAGTGCTAGAGGGAGGACTCCGAAGGACGAGCAGTACTTC.